Listed here are 10 T cell receptor beta chains from one sample, sequenced in a study of response to subunit inactivated influenza vaccine. TCRdb reanalysed the RT-PCR reads using MiXCR and keeps one entry per CDR3 protein. The table has 500,000 to 600,000 distinct CDR3 sequences, over 9.5% seen once. Here the sequenced sample was PBMCs from blood, taken on the day of vaccination. Receptors were obtained from a man aged 50-60 years who received an inactivated influenza vaccine.

Written as DNA, the CDR3 is TGTGCCAGCAGTGAATACGGGTCAGGGGGCGCCCCCTTGTCAGAGACCCAGTACTTC. Protein sequence: CASSEYGSGGAPLSETQYF. This chain connects TRBV2 to TRBJ2-5; 8 nucleotides agree with TRBD1. This CDR3 comprises 19 residues. The germline V gene encodes CDR1 SNHLY and CDR2 FYNNEI. Losses at the gene ends were 2 bases for V and 4 bases for J; bases not matched to a gene: 18.

Many counts were recorded for this clonotype. The chain combines TRBV20-1 with TRBJ2-1; D may be TRBD1 (5 bases). V was clipped by 3 bases and J by 9 bases, with 12 bases between them. Per germline, CDR1 DFQATT and CDR2 SNEGSKA (reference sequence). The CDR3 runs 12 residues. The DNA of the CDR3 is TGCAGTGCTAGCCAAGACAGCCCTGAGCAGTTCTTC. Amino acids: CSASQDSPEQFF.

Only a few counts were recorded for this clonotype. J is TRBJ2-4 and V is TRBV18; the D is unclear. The germline V and J ends were trimmed by 2 bases and 6 bases, with 8 bases remaining between them. The CDR3 totals 13 residues. CDR1 and CDR2 from the germline V gene are KGHSH and LQKENI. The CDR3 loop reads CASSPGQRNIQYF. Here the CDR3 DNA reads TGTGCCAGCTCACCAGGGCAGAGAAACATTCAGTACTTC. Combining the CDR3 with reference TRBV18 and TRBJ2-4 gives the whole variable domain NAGVMQNPRHLVRRRGQEARLRCSPMKGHSHVYWYRQLPEEGLKFMVYLQKENIIDESGMPKERFSAEFPKEGPSILRIQQVVRGDSAAYFCASSPGQRNIQYFGAGTRLSVL.

This clonotype was found a few times. V usage is TRBV12-3 or TRBV12-4 and J usage is TRBJ2-7; no firm D call. The V end was cut by 3 bases, the J end by 5 bases, with 8 bases between. This CDR3 region has 12 residues. The CDR3 DNA follows: TGTGCCAGCAGTTTGAGGTCGAACGAGCAGTACTTC. Its protein product is CASSLRSNEQYF.

The table lists this clonotype with many counts. The chain employs TRBV5-1 and TRBJ2-7; D is undetermined. There are 14 residues in the CDR3. Germline lookup yields CDR1 SGHRS and CDR2 YFSETQ. The V and J ends lost 2 bases and 0 bases respectively, with 9 bases between them. CDR3 DNA sequence: TGCGCCAGCAGCTTTGGGATCCTCTCCTACGAGCAGTACTTC. Translation: CASSFGILSYEQYF.

CDR3 region: CASSLKGRDTEAFF. CDR3 nucleotide sequence: TGTGCCAGCAGTTTGAAAGGGAGGGACACTGAAGCTTTCTTT. The chain uses TRBV12-3 or TRBV12-4 and TRBJ1-1; D remains ambiguous. CDR3 length: 14 residues. Trimming removed 3 bases from V and 3 bases from J, with 11 bases in between.

This clonotype was detected a few times. The gene calls are TRBV20-1 and TRBJ1-1, with D possibly TRBD1 on 6 matching bases. Trimming stripped 2 bases from V and 2 bases from J, with 18 bases between. Germline CDR1 is DFQATT and CDR2 is SNEGSKA (reference sequence). The CDR3 is 16 residues long. CDR3 region: CSARPHGRTVNTEAFF. The DNA for the CDR3 is TGCAGTGCTAGACCCCATGGGCGGACAGTAAACACTGAAGCTTTCTTT.

The chain has TRBV7-6 and TRBJ2-1; D uncertain. Trimming took 3 bases from V and 8 from J, leaving 14 bases between them. Germline V CDR1 and CDR2: SGHVS, FNYEAQ. CDR3 length: 14 amino acids. CDR3 in DNA: TGTGCCAGCAGCTTGGGAATGGCGGTGGATGAGCAGTTCTTC. This codes for CASSLGMAVDEQFF.

This clonotype was observed a few times. This chain uses TRBV4-2 with TRBJ2-5; D not resolved. The CDR3 has 16 amino acids. V dropped 0 bases and J dropped 5 bases, with 16 bases sitting between them. Germline V gene sequence: CDR1 LGHNA, CDR2 YNFKEQ. Here the CDR3 DNA reads TGTGCCAGCAGCCAAGAATTGGTGGGCGGTTCGGAGACCCAGTACTTC. It is translated as CASSQELVGGSETQYF.

The sample holds many counts of this clonotype. This chain connects TRBV5-6 to TRBJ2-1; D is undetermined. The CDR3 runs to 14 residues. The ends were cut back, 0 bases at V and 6 bases at J, with 10 bases in the middle. The germline V gene encodes CDR1 SGHDT and CDR2 YYEEEE. The CDR3 sequence: CASSLVGSVNEQFF. The CDR3 DNA follows: TGTGCCAGCAGCTTGGTCGGGTCAGTCAATGAGCAGTTCTTC.